This entry lists 30 T cell receptor beta chains sequenced from one sample in a study of blood T cell repertoires in COVID-19. Libraries were prepared by immunoSEQ multiplex PCR; TCRdb keeps only in-frame clonotypes and omits some of them. This table holds 200,000 to 250,000 clones, roughly 90% found once. Sequenced: peripheral blood. These receptors all stem from a young man who had recovered from COVID-19.

The chain links TRBV19 to TRBJ1-6, with D possibly matching TRBD1 (5 bases). The V end lost 6 bases, the J end lost 10 bases, and 19 bases lay between the germline ends. Per the germline V gene, CDR1 is LNHDA and CDR2 is SQIVND (reference sequence). The CDR3 is made up of 15 amino acids. CDR3 in amino acids: CASSPRLTVSSPLHF. For the CDR3, the DNA is TGTGCCAGTAGCCCGCGGCTGACAGTTAGCTCACCCCTCCACTTT.

The chain couples TRBV4-1 to TRBJ2-5, with 10 bases aligning to TRBD2. CDR1 and CDR2 from the germline V gene are MGHRA and YSYEKL. Unmatched junction bases numbered 11, after V lost 0 bases and J lost 4 bases. This CDR3 spans 18 amino acids. CDR3 DNA: TGCGCCAGCAGCCAAGAAGGATATAGCGGGGGGTCGTCAGAGACCCAGTACTTC. Translated: CASSQEGYSGGSSETQYF.

This chain links TRBV28 with TRBJ2-5; 8 positions match TRBD1. This CDR3 has 14 residues. V lost 2 bases and J lost 4; bases outside the gene matches: 3. The germline V gene encodes CDR1 MDHEN and CDR2 SYDVKM. The CDR3 protein is CASSLLGTGETQYF. DNA of the CDR3: TGTGCCAGCAGTTTACTCGGGACAGGAGAGACCCAGTACTTC.

V usage is TRBV11-2 and J usage is TRBJ2-7; possibly TRBD2 for D (7 bases). This CDR3 has 15 residues. V lost 2 bases, J lost 4 bases, and 15 bases lay in between. Germline V gene lookup returns CDR1 SGHAT and CDR2 FQNNGV. CDR3 region: CASSLLPGGLYEQYF. The DNA of the CDR3 is TGTGCCAGCAGCTTATTACCGGGGGGCTTGTACGAGCAGTACTTC. The whole variable domain, filled in from reference TRBV11-2 and TRBJ2-7, reads EAGVAQSPRYKIIEKRQSVAFWCNPISGHATLYWYQQILGQGPKLLIQFQNNGVVDDSQLPKDRFSAERLKGVDSTLKIQPAKLEDSAVYLCASSLLPGGLYEQYFGPGTRLTVT.

This clone was counted a few times. The gene calls are TRBV6-1 and TRBJ1-4; no firm D call. The CDR3 totals 16 residues. V was clipped by 0 bases and J by 2 bases, with 10 bases between them. Germline lookup yields CDR1 MNHNS and CDR2 SASEGT. CDR3 DNA sequence: TGTGCCAGCAGTGAAGCGCGGGGTTGGACTAATGAAAAACTGTTTTTT. Residues: CASSEARGWTNEKLFF.

This sequence joins TRBV10-3 and TRBJ1-1; the D gene is possibly TRBD1 (5 bases). The germline CDR1 and CDR2 sequences are ENHRY and SYGVKD. CDR3 length: 15 residues. The V and J ends lost 6 bases and 1 base respectively, with 15 bases between them. The DNA for the CDR3 is TGTGCCATCAGCGGAACCTACAGGAAGAACACTGAAGCTTTCTTT. Protein: CAISGTYRKNTEAFF.

This chain connects TRBV18 to TRBJ2-7, with 10 bases aligning to TRBD2. The CDR3 totals 17 residues. Germline CDR1 reads KGHSH; CDR2 reads LQKENI. The trim removed 5 bases at V and 6 bases at J, leaving 16 bases unmatched. The CDR3 loop is CASSSPLAGARGSEQYF. The CDR3 region has the DNA TGTGCCAGCTCATCCCCTCTAGCGGGGGCCCGAGGGAGCGAGCAGTACTTC.

This clone appeared once. The V gene is TRBV5-1, the J gene TRBJ2-7; the D is unclear. The CDR3 is 12 residues long. Germline CDR1 SGHRS, CDR2 YFSETQ. V was pared by 5 bases and J by 3 bases, with 9 bases between. DNA of the CDR3: TGCGCCAGCAGGGAGAACAACTACGAGCAGTACTTC. Protein product: CASRENNYEQYF. Supplemented by reference TRBV5-1 and TRBJ2-7, the full variable domain reads KAGVTQTPRYLIKTRGQQVTLSCSPISGHRSVSWYQQTPGQGLQFLFEYFSETQRNKGNFPGRFSGRQFSNSRSEMNVSTLELGDSALYLCASRENNYEQYFGPGTRLTVT.

This sequence joins TRBV5-1 and TRBJ1-4, with D possibly being TRBD1 (5 bases). The CDR3 has 16 residues. Trimming cost V 5 bases and J 5 bases, with 19 bases left between them. Germline-derived CDR1 and CDR2 are SGHRS and YFSETQ. In nucleotides, the CDR3 is TGCGCCAGCAGTCGGGGGGGATATGCTGAGAATGAAAAACTGTTTTTT. Translation gives CASSRGGYAENEKLFF.

By frequency in the sample, this clone is medium-sized (0.01 to 0.1%). The rearrangement links TRBV6-4 to TRBJ1-2; D is uncertain. The CDR3 is 15 residues long. Per germline, CDR1 MRHNA and CDR2 SNTAGT. Trimming cost V 3 bases and J 3 bases, with 14 bases left between them. The CDR3 loop is CASSEADEGHYGYTF. CDR3 sequence (DNA): TGTGCCAGCAGTGAGGCAGATGAGGGCCACTATGGCTACACCTTC.

This chain joins TRBV7-2 and TRBJ2-1, with D perhaps TRBD2 (5 bases). The CDR3 covers 12 residues. The germline V gene encodes CDR1 SGHTA and CDR2 FQGNSA. Trimming left V 7 bases short and J 7 bases short, with 11 bases between. The CDR3: CASTQRGNEQFF. In nucleotides, the CDR3 is TGTGCCAGCACCCAGAGAGGGAATGAGCAGTTCTTC.

The chain recombines TRBV5-1 with TRBJ2-3; tentative D call: TRBD1 (5 bases). The V end was cut by 2 bases, the J end by 6 bases, with 13 bases between. In germline, CDR1 is SGHRS, CDR2 YFSETQ. The CDR3 spans 14 residues. As DNA, the CDR3 is TGCGCCAGCAGCTTACAGGTCCGTAGGGATACGCAGTATTTT. Translation: CASSLQVRRDTQYF.

This chain connects TRBV6-2 or TRBV6-3 to TRBJ2-1; TRBD2 matches 10 bases. The V gene end was trimmed by 5 bases and the J gene end by 5 bases; junction bases not matched to a gene: 18. From germline, CDR1 is MNHEY and CDR2 SVGEGT. This CDR3 is built from 19 residues. Written as DNA, the CDR3 is TGTGCCAGCAGTCCGCCCCTGGGCCATATAGCGGGGGGTAACAATGAGCAGTTCTTC. Translation: CASSPPLGHIAGGNNEQFF.

The rearrangement joins TRBV9 to TRBJ1-1; no firm D call. This CDR3 is built from 14 residues. Germline CDR1 and CDR2: SGDLS and YYNGEE. V was pared by 0 bases and J by 0 bases, with 6 bases between. The CDR3 nucleotides read TGTGCCAGCAGCGTAGCTCTAGTGAACACTGAAGCTTTCTTT. As protein: CASSVALVNTEAFF.

Only one count was recorded for this clone. V and J are TRBV12-3 or TRBV12-4 and TRBJ1-2; no definite D call. Trimming left V 6 bases short and J 1 base short, with 6 bases between. The CDR3 spans 12 residues. DNA of the CDR3: TGTGCCAGCAGCTTGAGTAACTATGGCTACACCTTC. Protein sequence: CASSLSNYGYTF.

This clone has only one observation. The chain couples TRBV5-1 to TRBJ2-7, with D possibly matching TRBD1 (6 bases). Germline CDR1 is SGHRS and CDR2 is YFSETQ. Trimming left V 2 bases short and J 2 bases short, with 11 bases between. The CDR3 covers 14 residues. The CDR3 loop reads CASSFRDKTYEQYF. The CDR3 coding sequence is TGCGCCAGCAGCTTCCGGGACAAGACCTACGAGCAGTACTTC.

This clone occurred once. CDR3 in amino acids: CASSERTGYNSPLHF. CDR3 bases: TGTGCCAGCAGTGAAAGGACAGGGTATAATTCACCCCTCCACTTT. The chain links TRBV2 to TRBJ1-6; 8 nucleotides align to TRBD1. Looked up from germline, CDR1 is SNHLY and CDR2 is FYNNEI. J lost 4 bases, V lost 2 bases, and 1 base had no gene match. The CDR3 consists of 15 residues.

Remarks on this clone: The conserved closing phenylalanine or tryptophan is absent in this CDR3, likely reflecting a read error. The chain has TRBV5-1 and TRBJ1-2; D is possibly TRBD1 (5 bases). Trimming shortened V by 5 bases and J by 7 bases, and 21 bases separated the two germline ends. CDR3 length equals 15 residues. Germline V gene sequence: CDR1 SGHRS, CDR2 YFSETQ. The CDR3 loop reads CASRPNLGGARGYTL. CDR3 DNA sequence: TGCGCCAGCAGACCGAACCTGGGAGGGGCGCGTGGCTACACCCTC.

This clone was counted many times. The genes are TRBV11-3 and TRBJ2-2, with a tentative D call TRBD1 (5 bases). Between the trimmed V and J ends, which lost 0 bases and 4 bases, there was a span of 12 bases. The CDR3 totals 16 residues. CDR1 is SGHNT, CDR2 YENEEA, per germline. The CDR3 region has the DNA TGTGCCAGCAGCTTAGATGCAGGGCAGGGCACCGGGGAGCTGTTTTTT. Amino acids: CASSLDAGQGTGELFF.

This clone has only one observation. The chain links TRBV5-1 to TRBJ2-2; weak D call: TRBD1 (5 bases). Germline loops: CDR1 SGHRS, CDR2 YFSETQ. CDR3 length equals 16 residues. Deletions cut 4 bases from V and 2 bases from J, with 15 bases between. CDR3 nucleotides: TGCGCCAGCAGCCCTAGACAGAATTTAAACACCGGGGAGCTGTTTTTT. As protein: CASSPRQNLNTGELFF.

The chain's CDR3 is CASRWTGGNLRETQYF. The CDR3 region has the DNA TGTGCCAGCAGGTGGACAGGGGGAAATCTTCGAGAGACCCAGTACTTC. The chain joins TRBV27 to TRBJ2-5; 10 bases are shared with TRBD1. The CDR3 covers 16 residues. Germline V CDR1 and CDR2: MNHEY, SMNVEV (reference sequence). Germline trimming cut 6 bases from V and 4 bases from J; bases unmatched to any gene: 11.

This chain uses TRBV5-1 with TRBJ2-3; TRBD2 matches 10 bases. V gave up 5 bases and J gave up 2 bases; unmatched junction bases: 5. There are 15 residues in the CDR3. Germline V CDR1 and CDR2: SGHRS, YFSETQ. The DNA for the CDR3 is TGCGCCAGCAGTTATACTAGCGGGGTCACAGATACGCAGTATTTT. Protein sequence: CASSYTSGVTDTQYF.

The gene calls are TRBV19 and TRBJ1-6, with 10 positions matching TRBD1. The CDR3 is made up of 16 amino acids. V trimming: 8 bases; J trimming: 4 bases; junction bases outside the gene matches: 8. Germline V gene data show CDR1 as LNHDA and CDR2 as SQIVND (reference sequence). CDR3 amino acids: CASGTGEYIYNSPLHF. The CDR3 DNA sequence: TGTGCCAGTGGGACAGGGGAATATATATATAATTCACCCCTCCACTTT.

The V call is TRBV29-1, the J call TRBJ1-3; the D is unclear. Trimming took 2 bases from V and 4 from J, leaving 9 bases between them. From germline, CDR1 is SQVTM and CDR2 ANQGSEA. The CDR3 consists of 13 residues. The CDR3 nucleotides read TGCAGCGTTGAAATGGGAGGGGGAAACACCATATATTTT. This translates into CSVEMGGGNTIYF.

This clone came up once. The chain has TRBV6-5 and TRBJ1-1, with TRBD1 identical over 9 bases. The germline V gene encodes CDR1 MNHEY and CDR2 SVGAGI. The CDR3 consists of 16 residues. The V segment lost 2 bases and the J segment 1 base; nucleotides outside the gene matches: 5. Here the CDR3 reads CASSYGTGYGNTEAFF. The DNA of the CDR3 is TGTGCCAGCAGTTACGGGACAGGGTACGGGAACACTGAAGCTTTCTTT.

The chain combines TRBV9 with TRBJ2-3; TRBD2 might be the D (5 bases). This CDR3 spans 15 amino acids. V shed 6 bases and J shed 0 bases, with 14 bases lying between them. Per the germline V gene, CDR1 is SGDLS and CDR2 is YYNGEE. The CDR3 region has the DNA TGTGCCAGCACCTTAGCGTCAGCTAGCACAGATACGCAGTATTTT. This codes for CASTLASASTDTQYF. Based on the CDR3 plus reference TRBV9 and TRBJ2-3, the full variable domain is DSGVTQTPKHLITATGQRVTLRCSPRSGDLSVYWYQQSLDQGLQFLIQYYNGEERAKGNILERFSAQQFPDLHSELNLSSLELGDSALYFCASTLASASTDTQYFGPGTRLTVL.

The genes are TRBV18 and TRBJ1-1; maybe TRBD1 (6 bases). V lost 4 bases and J lost 2, with 11 bases in between. CDR3 length equals 14 residues. The germline CDR1 and CDR2 sequences are KGHSH and LQKENI. CDR3 in DNA: TGTGCCAGCTCACGCTTACAGGGTAACACTGAAGCTTTCTTT. Encoded protein: CASSRLQGNTEAFF.

In its sample, this clone was seen once. The chain has TRBV6-5 and TRBJ1-1; TRBD1 matches at 7 bases. The CDR3 is made up of 12 amino acids. The V gene end was trimmed by 5 bases and the J gene end by 9 bases; junction bases not matched to a gene: 6. Germline V gene data show CDR1 as MNHEY and CDR2 as SVGAGI. The CDR3 loop reads CASSRGQPKAFF. The CDR3 nucleotides read TGTGCCAGCAGTAGGGGACAGCCTAAAGCTTTCTTT.

There are a few counts of this clone. The rearrangement uses TRBV28 and TRBJ2-7, with D perhaps TRBD2 (5 bases). V was pared by 6 bases and J by 1 base, with 16 bases between. Germline values: CDR1 MDHEN, CDR2 SYDVKM. The length of the CDR3 is 15 residues. The CDR3 DNA reads TGTGCCAGCAGACCTCCAGCCGGCGGGTCCTACGAGCAGTACTTC. Translation gives CASRPPAGGSYEQYF.

The chain uses TRBV6-5 and TRBJ2-7; D is undetermined. The CDR3 covers 14 residues. CDR1 and CDR2 (germline): MNHEY, SVGAGI. V lost 2 bases to trimming and J lost 2 bases, with 10 bases between them. This chain's CDR3 is CASSYNQATYEQYF. The CDR3 bases are TGTGCCAGCAGTTACAATCAGGCCACCTACGAGCAGTACTTC.